The 29 T cell receptor beta chains given below trace back to one sample, sequenced in a study of T-cell reconstitution after alpha-beta-depleted transplantation in children. Unique molecular identifiers were used in preparing the TCRbeta library. TCRdb fed the PCR reads into MiXCR, producing one record per CDR3 protein. The sample lists about 590,000 distinct CDR3 sequences, roughly 13% seen once, with around 2.2% in the top ten. This sample comprised PBMCs, mostly from graft donor cells, obtained 360 days after TCRalphabeta/CD19-depleted stem cell transplant. These receptors originate from a male patient younger than 18 who had a stem cell transplant for acute myeloid leukemia, so the T cells may come from the graft donor.

The chain links TRBV3-1 to TRBJ2-1, with 9 bases that match TRBD2. Trimming cost V 0 bases and J 1 base; bases outside gene matches: 4. There are 17 residues in the CDR3. Germline V gene lookup returns CDR1 LGHDT and CDR2 YNNKEL (reference sequence). CDR3 sequence (DNA): TGTGCCAGCAGCCAAGATGGACTAGCGCTATCCTACAATGAGCAGTTCTTC. Translation gives CASSQDGLALSYNEQFF.

Comment on this clonotype: This may stem from a read error, because a much larger clone lies one nucleotide away. The chain recombines TRBV6-1 with TRBJ2-1, with TRBD2 matching over 11 bases. Trimming at V came to 6 bases and at J to 4 bases, leaving 11 bases not matched to a gene. Germline-derived CDR1 and CDR2 are MNHNS and SASEGT. The CDR3 extends over 17 amino acids. The CDR3 spells CASSRSTSGKAYNEQFF. CDR3 coding DNA: TGTGCCAGCAGCCGATCGACTAGCGGGAAAGCTTACAATGAGCAGTTCTTC.

This clonotype was seen more than once but under ten times. The chain employs TRBV29-1 and TRBJ1-1; D gene unclear. Trimming stripped 7 bases from V and 0 bases from J, with 15 bases between. CDR3 size: 14 residues. Germline assignment: CDR1 SQVTM and CDR2 ANQGSEA. CDR3 sequence reads: CSAHPLSVNTEAFF. In nucleotides, the CDR3 is TGCAGCGCTCACCCCCTGAGCGTGAACACTGAAGCTTTCTTT.

The V gene is TRBV12-3 or TRBV12-4, the J gene TRBJ1-2; D call uncertain. The CDR3 is 18 amino acids. V gave up 2 bases and J gave up 7 bases, with 26 bases separating them. The CDR3 sequence: CASSLTPPLVFIWAGYTF. The CDR3 nucleotides are TGTGCCAGCAGTTTAACCCCTCCGCTAGTTTTTATCTGGGCTGGCTACACCTTC.

This clonotype was counted ten times or more. The V gene is TRBV29-1, the J gene TRBJ2-1; 12 positions agree with TRBD2. Losses at the gene ends were 2 bases for V and 5 bases for J; bases not matched to a gene: 1. The CDR3 length is 14 residues. Germline loops: CDR1 SQVTM, CDR2 ANQGSEA. The CDR3 DNA reads as TGCAGCGTTGAACGACTAGCGGGAGACAATGAGCAGTTCTTC. Its protein product is CSVERLAGDNEQFF.

V usage is TRBV4-3 and J usage is TRBJ2-1, with 7 bases that match TRBD2. The germline CDR1 and CDR2 sequences are LGHNA and YSLEER. This CDR3 comprises 16 residues. V lost 0 bases, J lost 3 bases, and 5 bases stayed unmatched. The CDR3 DNA is TGCGCCAGCAGCCAAGATCGGCTAGCGGTCTACAATGAGCAGTTCTTC. This translates into CASSQDRLAVYNEQFF.

This clonotype was seen a few times. V usage is TRBV18 and J usage is TRBJ2-7, with unresolved D. In germline, CDR1 is KGHSH, CDR2 LQKENI. Trimming took off 5 bases at V and 0 bases at J, with 17 bases between the two ends. This CDR3 spans 16 amino acids. The DNA for the CDR3 is TGTGCCAGCTCATCGGTTCGGACCTCACCCTCCTACGAGCAGTACTTC. Translation: CASSSVRTSPSYEQYF.

This clonotype came up many times. CDR3 coding DNA: TGCGCCAGCAGCCGAAGGACAGGTCAAAGCTCCTACGAGCAGTACTTC. Encoded protein: CASSRRTGQSSYEQYF. The J gene is TRBJ2-7, the V gene TRBV5-1; 7 bases agree with TRBD1. Trimming at V came to 4 bases and at J to 0 bases, leaving 10 bases not matched to a gene. The length of the CDR3 is 16 residues. In germline, CDR1 is SGHRS, CDR2 YFSETQ.

Points on this clonotype: At one end, the junction sequence differs from germline, possibly due to a read error. V gene TRBV6-2 or TRBV6-3 combines with J gene TRBJ2-2; 8 bases align to TRBD1. Germline CDR1 and CDR2: MNHEY and SVGEGT. The CDR3 has 18 residues. CDR3 in DNA: TGTACCAGCAGTTCCCACGAGTTCAGGACAGGGACCACCGGGGAGCTGTTTTTT. Amino acid sequence: CTSSSHEFRTGTTGELFF.

The rearrangement uses TRBV18 and TRBJ2-5; D remains unclear. Per germline, CDR1 KGHSH and CDR2 LQKENI. CDR3 length equals 12 residues. Trimming took 8 bases from V and 5 from J, leaving 12 bases between them. The CDR3 region is CASTLNPETQYF. The CDR3 nucleotides are TGTGCCAGCACACTAAATCCGGAGACCCAGTACTTC. The full variable domain, rest sourced from reference TRBV18 and TRBJ2-5, is NAGVMQNPRHLVRRRGQEARLRCSPMKGHSHVYWYRQLPEEGLKFMVYLQKENIIDESGMPKERFSAEFPKEGPSILRIQQVVRGDSAAYFCASTLNPETQYFGPGTRLLVL.

This clonotype was observed a few times. V gene TRBV24-1 combines with J gene TRBJ2-2; 13 bases align to TRBD2. With V trimmed by 3 bases and J by 1 base, 4 bases remained unmatched. Germline CDR1 is KGHDR and CDR2 is SFDVKD. The length of the CDR3 is 18 residues. The CDR3 spells CATSDPGLAGVNTGELFF. Here the CDR3 DNA reads TGTGCCACCAGTGATCCCGGACTAGCGGGAGTGAACACCGGGGAGCTGTTTTTT.

The V and J genes are TRBV19 and TRBJ2-1; TRBD1 might be the D (6 bases). The length of the CDR3 is 12 residues. Germline CDR1 LNHDA, CDR2 SQIVND (reference sequence). V lost 4 bases to trimming and J lost 8 bases, with 9 bases between them. This CDR3 is CASSTQGYEQFF. The CDR3 nucleotides read TGTGCCAGTAGTACACAGGGATATGAGCAGTTCTTC. The full variable domain, its missing parts supplied by reference TRBV19 and TRBJ2-1, is DGGITQSPKYLFRKEGQNVTLSCEQNLNHDAMYWYRQDPGQGLRLIYYSQIVNDFQKGDIAEGYSVSREKKESFPLTVTSAQKNPTAFYLCASSTQGYEQFFGPGTRLTVL.

In DNA, the CDR3 is TGCAGCGTTGACAGGGACTACGAGCAGTACGTC. Translated, it gives CSVDRDYEQYV. This chain links TRBV29-1 with TRBJ2-7; a weak D match, TRBD1 (5 bases). Germline V lookup: CDR1 SQVTM, CDR2 ANQGSEA. The CDR3 is 11 amino acids. Trimming pared 3 bases from V and 3 bases from J, leaving 6 bases between.

V usage is TRBV28 and J usage is TRBJ1-1; the match to TRBD1 covers 7 bases. With V trimmed by 5 bases and J by 7 bases, 10 bases remained unmatched. This CDR3 is 14 amino acids long. Germline loops: CDR1 MDHEN, CDR2 SYDVKM. The CDR3 sequence: CASSIQGLGSEAFF. The DNA for the CDR3 is TGTGCCAGCAGTATACAGGGGCTGGGGAGTGAAGCTTTCTTT.

This clonotype was seen at least ten times. The chain has TRBV20-1 and TRBJ2-7; 14 bases map to TRBD2. There are 13 residues in the CDR3. The J segment lost 6 bases and the V segment lost 6 bases, leaving 4 bases of the junction unmatched. CDR1 and CDR2 (germline): DFQATT, SNEGSKA (reference sequence). CDR3 bases: TGCAGTGCCGGGACTAGCGGGAGCCGCGAGCAGTACTTC. This sequence encodes CSAGTSGSREQYF.

V is TRBV9 and J is TRBJ2-7; D remains ambiguous. CDR1 is SGDLS, CDR2 YYNGEE, per germline. V was clipped by 4 bases and J by 0 bases, with 17 bases between them. The CDR3 runs 16 residues. The CDR3 DNA is TGTGCCAGCAGCCCCTTGTCCGGCCTATACTCCTACGAGCAGTACTTC. Its translation: CASSPLSGLYSYEQYF.

This chain uses TRBV3-1 with TRBJ2-1; 7 bases line up with TRBD2. The CDR3 loop spans 16 amino acids. Germline V gene sequence: CDR1 LGHDT, CDR2 YNNKEL (reference sequence). J lost 7 bases, V lost 1 base, and 10 bases had no gene match. CDR3 sequence: CASSQVRLAPGNEQFF. The CDR3 DNA follows: TGTGCCAGCAGCCAAGTTAGACTAGCCCCAGGGAATGAGCAGTTCTTC.

This clonotype was picked up a small number of times. The rearrangement joins TRBV15 to TRBJ2-2; 8 bases fit TRBD2. The germline V gene encodes CDR1 LNHNV and CDR2 YYDKDF (reference sequence). V lost 0 bases to trimming and J lost 5 bases; unmatched junction nucleotides: 8. The length of the CDR3 is 17 residues. In DNA form, the CDR3 reads TGTGCCACCAGCAGAGATCGGGGGGGAGTGGGTACCGGGGAGCTGTTTTTT. Translated, it gives CATSRDRGGVGTGELFF.

The gene calls are TRBV28 and TRBJ2-7, with 7 bases aligning to TRBD1. This CDR3 is 14 amino acids long. V lost 6 bases and J lost 2; bases outside the gene matches: 7. The germline CDR1 and CDR2 sequences are MDHEN and SYDVKM. DNA of the CDR3: TGTGCCAGCAGGCCAACAGGGGACCCCTACGAGCAGTACTTC. Amino acids: CASRPTGDPYEQYF.

The rearrangement links TRBV6-1 to TRBJ2-2; D unresolved. Germline V lookup: CDR1 MNHNS, CDR2 SASEGT. Trimming cost V 8 bases and J 3 bases, with 10 bases left between them. There are 13 residues in the CDR3. The CDR3 sequence is CASVGPHTGELFF. The DNA for the CDR3 is TGTGCCAGCGTCGGACCACACACCGGGGAGCTGTTTTTT.

This clonotype occurred a few times. V and J are TRBV9 and TRBJ1-3, with D possibly matching TRBD1 (5 bases). Trimming cost V 7 bases and J 2 bases, with 19 bases left between them. CDR3 size: 16 residues. The V gene's germline CDR1 is SGDLS and CDR2 YYNGEE. The CDR3 nucleotides read TGTGCCAGCGCCCCCGGGGGATTTTTCCCTGGAAACACCATATATTTT. Protein: CASAPGGFFPGNTIYF.

This clonotype was counted at least ten times. For the CDR3, the DNA is TGCAGCGCCATGGGACAGAGTGGACTAGCGGACTACGAGCAGTACTTC. Translation: CSAMGQSGLADYEQYF. V usage is TRBV29-1 and J usage is TRBJ2-7; 10 bases map to TRBD2. Per the germline V gene, CDR1 is SQVTM and CDR2 is ANQGSEA. This CDR3 spans 16 amino acids. The V gene end was trimmed by 7 bases and the J gene end by 3 bases; junction bases not matched to a gene: 15.

The gene calls are TRBV18 and TRBJ2-1; 11 positions agree with TRBD2. Losses at the gene ends were 9 bases for V and 2 bases for J; bases not matched to a gene: 18. Germline lookup yields CDR1 KGHSH and CDR2 LQKENI. This CDR3 is built from 19 residues. The CDR3 DNA reads as TGTGCCAGTAATCAACCGGGACAATCGGGACTAGCGGCCTACAATGAGCAGTTCTTC. Amino acid sequence: CASNQPGQSGLAAYNEQFF.

There are many counts of this clonotype. The chain recombines TRBV28 with TRBJ2-5, with TRBD2 as a possible D gene (6 bases). Deletions cut 8 bases from V and 3 bases from J, with 13 bases between. CDR1 MDHEN and CDR2 SYDVKM come from the germline V gene. The CDR3 contains 13 residues. CDR3 sequence reads: CASRAGGEETQYF. CDR3 nucleotide sequence: TGTGCCAGCCGGGCAGGCGGGGAAGAGACCCAGTACTTC.

This chain joins TRBV7-8 and TRBJ2-7, with TRBD2 as a possible D gene (6 bases). The CDR3 sequence is 15 residues long. Germline V CDR1 and CDR2: SGHVS, FQNEAQ. Trimming took off 5 bases at V and 2 bases at J, with 16 bases between the two ends. The CDR3 DNA follows: TGTGCCAGCAGCCCCTTCGGGCGGGGCCCCTACGAGCAGTACTTC. Its translation: CASSPFGRGPYEQYF.

The rearrangement uses TRBV21-1 and TRBJ2-2; the D call in the table, TRBD2, was not verified against the DNA. TRBV21-1 is a known pseudogene. CDR3 length: 15 residues. CDR3 protein: CASSTRTRRTGELFF. For the CDR3, the DNA is TGTGCCAGCAGCACCCGGACTAGAAGGACCGGGGAGCTGTTTTTT.

This rearrangement joins TRBV7-8 to TRBJ2-1; 8 nucleotides line up with TRBD2. V gave up 3 bases and J gave up 0 bases; unmatched junction bases: 4. The CDR3 has 16 amino acids. CDR1 SGHVS and CDR2 FQNEAQ come from the germline V gene. The CDR3 sequence is CASSFRLASSYNEQFF. CDR3 in DNA: TGTGCCAGCAGCTTCCGACTAGCGAGCTCCTACAATGAGCAGTTCTTC.

In this sample, this clonotype turned up a few times. The chain employs TRBV7-8 and TRBJ1-1; D uncertain. Trimming stripped 1 base from V and 0 bases from J, with 9 bases between. Looked up from germline, CDR1 is SGHVS and CDR2 is FQNEAQ. The CDR3 spans 15 residues. This CDR3 reads CASSLDPAMNTEAFF. CDR3 nucleotides: TGTGCCAGCAGCTTAGATCCAGCCATGAACACTGAAGCTTTCTTT.

The chain has TRBV20-1 and TRBJ2-3; unclear D gene. CDR1 DFQATT and CDR2 SNEGSKA come from the germline V gene (reference sequence). V dropped 2 bases and J dropped 3 bases, with 12 bases sitting between them. The length of the CDR3 is 14 residues. The CDR3 region has the DNA TGCAGTGCTAGACTGTCGCGGCCAACAGATACGCAGTATTTT. Residues: CSARLSRPTDTQYF.